The 18 T cell receptor beta chains below were found in one sample sequenced in a study of blood T cell repertoires in COVID-19. This table comes from immunoSEQ multiplex PCR, and its TCRdb copy is limited to in-frame clones, with some not included. The sample lists approximately 140,000 clones; roughly 87% were seen once. Sequencing was done on a sample of peripheral blood. The receptor source for this set is a woman aged 60 to 75 with active or convalescent COVID-19.

This clone appeared a few times. The rearrangement uses TRBV30 and TRBJ1-2; 8 nucleotides match TRBD1. With 7 bases clipped from V and 8 bases from J, the junction kept 12 bases outside the gene matches. This CDR3 has 13 residues. The germline CDR1 and CDR2 sequences are GTSNPN and SVGIG (reference sequence). The CDR3 protein is CASSTGARRGYTF. CDR3 DNA sequence: TGTGCCTCCTCGACAGGGGCGCGGAGGGGCTACACCTTC.

The chain recombines TRBV6-2 or TRBV6-3 with TRBJ2-2, with a weak D call TRBD2 (7 bases). This CDR3 comprises 18 residues. Germline CDR1 is MNHEY and CDR2 is SVGEGT. V lost 0 bases to trimming and J lost 7 bases, with 21 bases between them. In DNA form, the CDR3 reads TGTGCCAGCAGTTACTCAACAATAAGGGGGGGTAACGACGGGGAGCTGTTTTTT. It specifies CASSYSTIRGGNDGELFF.

This chain links TRBV6-5 with TRBJ2-7, with 12 bases aligning to TRBD1. V lost 2 bases, J lost 11 bases, and 7 bases stayed unmatched. Germline V gives CDR1 MNHEY, CDR2 SVGAGI. The CDR3 is 14 residues long. CDR3 nucleotides: TGTGCCAGCAGTTACGGGACAGGGGGCGAGAAGAAGTACTTC. This gives the protein CASSYGTGGEKKYF.

This chain uses TRBV4-1 with TRBJ2-7; 9 bases fit TRBD2. The germline gives CDR1 MGHRA, CDR2 YSYEKL. V shed 0 bases and J 0 bases; nucleotides not matched to a gene: 6. This CDR3 has 17 residues. CDR3 sequence reads: CASSQDVASGVSYEQYF. The CDR3 DNA sequence: TGCGCCAGCAGCCAAGATGTGGCTAGCGGGGTCTCCTACGAGCAGTACTTC.

This chain links TRBV6-5 with TRBJ1-2, with 8 bases fitting TRBD1. Germline values: CDR1 MNHEY, CDR2 SVGAGI. CDR3 size: 13 residues. V lost 6 bases, J lost 0 bases, and 0 bases stayed unmatched. The CDR3 reads CASRGQANYGYTF. The DNA of the CDR3 is TGTGCCAGCAGGGGACAGGCTAACTATGGCTACACCTTC.

This clone was picked up one time. The CDR3 DNA is TGTGCCAGTAGTCGGGACAGGGATGGGTACGAGCAGTACTTC. This sequence encodes CASSRDRDGYEQYF. This chain links TRBV19 with TRBJ2-7; 9 nucleotides agree with TRBD1. CDR3 length equals 14 residues. The V gene end was trimmed by 5 bases and the J gene end by 4 bases; junction bases not matched to a gene: 6. Germline CDR1 reads LNHDA; CDR2 reads SQIVND (reference sequence).

The chain joins TRBV19 to TRBJ1-5; D is unclear. V was shortened by 5 bases and J by 2 bases, with 16 bases between the two germline ends. Germline-derived CDR1 and CDR2 are LNHDA and SQIVND (reference sequence). The CDR3 length is 16 residues. The chain's CDR3 is CASSYGSSGGNQPQHF. CDR3 nucleotides: TGTGCCAGTAGTTACGGGAGTTCAGGAGGCAATCAGCCCCAGCATTTT.

J is TRBJ1-2 and V is TRBV6-4; the D is unclear. The CDR3 loop spans 15 amino acids. Trimming removed 4 bases at V and 2 bases at J, with 14 bases between. Germline values: CDR1 MRHNA, CDR2 SNTAGT. The CDR3 sequence: CASSADAGLNYGYTF. Written as DNA, the CDR3 is TGTGCCAGCAGTGCAGATGCGGGCCTAAACTATGGCTACACCTTC.

This clone was recorded a few times. The chain couples TRBV7-2 to TRBJ2-2; TRBD2 might be the D (6 bases). This CDR3 comprises 15 residues. CDR1 and CDR2 (germline): SGHTA, FQGNSA. Trimming pared 4 bases from V and 3 bases from J, leaving 12 bases between. The CDR3 reads CASSWGLTDTGELFF. CDR3 in DNA: TGTGCCAGCAGCTGGGGACTCACTGACACCGGGGAGCTGTTTTTT.

The chain carries TRBV11-2 and TRBJ1-4; D not certain. The length of the CDR3 is 14 residues. Germline assignment: CDR1 SGHAT and CDR2 FQNNGV. V was shortened by 3 bases and J by 8 bases, with 13 bases between the two germline ends. The CDR3 region is CASSFGGSNEKLFF. CDR3 sequence (DNA): TGTGCCAGCAGCTTTGGAGGGAGCAACGAAAAACTGTTTTTT.

The V call is TRBV2, the J call TRBJ1-1; TRBD1 is a possible D gene (5 bases). The V gene's germline CDR1 is SNHLY and CDR2 FYNNEI. V lost 3 bases and J 11 bases, leaving 16 bases between the germline ends. The CDR3 spans 13 residues. The CDR3 DNA follows: TGTGCCAGCAGTGATTGGTCAGGGCCTTGGGCTTTCTTT. This encodes CASSDWSGPWAFF. The full variable domain, completed using reference TRBV2 and TRBJ1-1, is EPEVTQTPSHQVTQMGQEVILRCVPISNHLYFYWYRQILGQKVEFLVSFYNNEISEKSEIFDDQFSVERPDGSNFTLKIRSTKLEDSAMYFCASSDWSGPWAFFGQGTRLTVV.

V is TRBV25-1 and J is TRBJ2-7; TRBD1 aligns across 12 bases. V dropped 5 bases and J dropped 5; count of bases not matched to a gene: 10. The CDR3 has 16 residues. The germline gives CDR1 MGHDK, CDR2 SYGVNS. The CDR3 sequence is CASSPTPGQGANEQYF. In DNA form, the CDR3 reads TGTGCCAGCAGTCCGACGCCGGGACAGGGGGCTAACGAGCAGTACTTC.

The V gene is TRBV6-5, the J gene TRBJ2-3; possibly TRBD1 for D (6 bases). Trimming took 5 bases from V and 2 from J, leaving 11 bases between them. This CDR3 comprises 14 residues. From germline, CDR1 is MNHEY and CDR2 SVGAGI. CDR3 residues: CASSQGLNTDTQYF. The CDR3, as DNA: TGTGCCAGCAGTCAGGGGCTAAACACAGATACGCAGTATTTT.

This chain connects TRBV14 to TRBJ2-2; possible D gene TRBD2, 5 bases. In germline, CDR1 is SGHDN, CDR2 FVKESK. CDR3 length equals 13 residues. The V end was cut by 4 bases, the J end by 6 bases, with 9 bases between. CDR3 sequence reads: CASSRRGSGELFF. CDR3 DNA sequence: TGTGCCAGCAGCCGAAGAGGGTCCGGGGAGCTGTTTTTT.

The rearrangement uses TRBV2 and TRBJ2-7, with TRBD1 matching over 8 bases. The CDR3 length is 13 residues. CDR1 is SNHLY, CDR2 FYNNEI, per germline. J lost 7 bases, V lost 5 bases, and 7 bases had no gene match. CDR3 coding DNA: TGTGCCAGCAGTATCACGACAGGGGTTGAGCAGTACTTC. Amino acids: CASSITTGVEQYF.

The chain combines TRBV2 with TRBJ1-1; no reliable D call. The ends were cut back, 3 bases at V and 6 bases at J, with 11 bases in the middle. The germline gives CDR1 SNHLY, CDR2 FYNNEI. The CDR3 consists of 13 residues. The CDR3 sequence: CASSEFPRAEAFF. The CDR3 DNA sequence: TGTGCCAGCAGTGAGTTTCCTCGGGCTGAAGCTTTCTTT.

This chain links TRBV30 with TRBJ2-3; D gene ambiguous. CDR1 is GTSNPN and CDR2 is SVGIG in the germline V gene (reference sequence). This CDR3 has 12 residues. V gave up 2 bases and J gave up 4 bases, with 7 bases separating them. In nucleotides, the CDR3 is TGTGCCTGGAGTCCCCCAGCAGATACGCAGTATTTT. Amino acids: CAWSPPADTQYF.

The sample holds one count of this clone. The gene calls are TRBV19 and TRBJ1-2; 12 bases line up with TRBD1. Germline loops: CDR1 LNHDA, CDR2 SQIVND (reference sequence). This CDR3 spans 15 amino acids. The ends lost 3 bases at V and 8 bases at J; junction bases unmatched: 7. The CDR3 region is CASSMPGQGAWGYTF. Written as DNA, the CDR3 is TGTGCCAGTAGTATGCCGGGACAGGGGGCATGGGGCTACACCTTC.